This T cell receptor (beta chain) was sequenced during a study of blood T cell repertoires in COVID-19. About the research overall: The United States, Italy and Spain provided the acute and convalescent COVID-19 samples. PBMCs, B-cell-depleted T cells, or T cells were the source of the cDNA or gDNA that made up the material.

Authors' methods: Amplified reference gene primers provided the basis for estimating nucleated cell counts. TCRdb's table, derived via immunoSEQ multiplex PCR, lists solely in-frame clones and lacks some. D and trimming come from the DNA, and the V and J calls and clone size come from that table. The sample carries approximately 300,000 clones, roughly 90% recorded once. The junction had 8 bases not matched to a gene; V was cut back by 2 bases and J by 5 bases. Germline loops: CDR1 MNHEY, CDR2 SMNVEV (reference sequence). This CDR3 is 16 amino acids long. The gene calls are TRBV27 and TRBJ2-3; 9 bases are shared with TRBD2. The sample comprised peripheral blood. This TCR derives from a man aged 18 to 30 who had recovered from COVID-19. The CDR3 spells CASSLRQREVQDTQYF. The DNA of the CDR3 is TGTGCCAGCAGTTTACGGCAGCGGGAGGTACAAGATACGCAGTATTTT.